One and the same sample provided the 15 T cell receptor beta chains below, sequenced in a study of T cells expressing NK-cell markers. TCRdb re-called the 5' RACE reads and shows each CDR3 protein once, DNA omitted. The sample has a few hundred thousand distinct CDR3 sequences. The sample taken for sequencing was blood T cells: a sorted CD56 or NKG2C T cell subset, CD4+ or CD8+ T cells, or bulk PBMC T cells (not recorded which). These receptors were taken from a man aged 18-75 years in good health.

The chain carries TRBV12-3 or TRBV12-4 and TRBJ2-3. The CDR3 spans 13 residues. CDR3 amino acids: CASVVFGTDTQYF.

The genes are TRBV6-2 or TRBV6-3 and TRBJ2-7; TCRdb reports TRBD1, a call that lacks DNA to check it against. Germline assignment: CDR1 MNHEY and CDR2 SVGEGT. The CDR3 is 15 residues long. CDR3 protein: CASSSPGTSSYEQYF.

The chain carries TRBV5-1 and TRBJ2-3. The germline CDR1 and CDR2 sequences are SGHRS and YFSETQ. The CDR3 is made up of 14 amino acids. CDR3 protein: CASSLMPDADTQYF.

The rearrangement links TRBV20-1 to TRBJ2-3; TCRdb selects TRBD2, and the lack of DNA leaves this call unchecked. Germline CDR1 reads DFQATT; CDR2 reads SNEGSKA (reference sequence). This CDR3 contains 15 residues. The CDR3 protein is CSAPRTSGDTDTQYF.

This rearrangement joins TRBV3-1 to TRBJ1-1; the D call of TRBD1 rests on TCRdb alone, since no DNA is present to check it. Germline V CDR1 and CDR2: LGHDT, YNNKEL (reference sequence). This CDR3 is 14 amino acids long. The CDR3: CASSQGLGLPEAFF.

The chain joins TRBV6-5 to TRBJ1-2. CDR3 size: 13 residues. Germline CDR1 is MNHEY and CDR2 is SVGAGI. This chain's CDR3 is CASSYANSYGYTF.

The chain links TRBV27 to TRBJ2-1; no DNA is available, so the TRBD2 call from TCRdb remains unchecked. The CDR3 runs to 13 residues. In germline, CDR1 is MNHEY, CDR2 SMNVEV (reference sequence). The CDR3 sequence is CASSPRLVIEQFF.

This sequence joins TRBV11-2 and TRBJ2-2; absent DNA, TCRdb's TRBD1 call cannot be checked. The CDR3 totals 15 residues. The V gene's germline CDR1 is SGHAT and CDR2 FQNNGV. CDR3 sequence reads: CASSPGGRWDGELFF.

V is TRBV18 and J is TRBJ2-3; TCRdb outputs TRBD1, but without DNA this stays unchecked. This CDR3 comprises 15 residues. Germline V gene sequence: CDR1 KGHSH, CDR2 LQKENI. CDR3: CASSQNRGDQDTQYF.

J is TRBJ2-6 and V is TRBV6-1. The CDR3 consists of 14 residues. The V gene's germline CDR1 is MNHNS and CDR2 SASEGT. Here the CDR3 reads CASGQGSGANVLTF.

The J gene is TRBJ1-1, the V gene TRBV19; TCRdb gives TRBD1 as the D gene, but with no DNA this cannot be confirmed. The germline V gene has CDR1 LNHDA and CDR2 SQIVND (reference sequence). The CDR3 runs to 14 residues. The CDR3 is CASSPRRGDTEAFF.

The rearrangement uses TRBV7-9 and TRBJ2-5. The germline V gene has CDR1 SEHNR and CDR2 FQNEAQ (reference sequence). This CDR3 spans 12 amino acids. The CDR3 sequence is CASSNLVGTQYF.

This rearrangement joins TRBV2 to TRBJ2-7; lacking DNA, the TRBD2 call made by TCRdb goes unchecked. This CDR3 is built from 14 residues. CDR1 is SNHLY, CDR2 FYNNEI, per germline. The CDR3 sequence is CASSETARSPKQYF.

The chain joins TRBV25-1 to TRBJ2-5. The CDR3 sequence is 11 residues long. Germline CDR1 is MGHDK and CDR2 is SYGVNS. The CDR3 loop is CASSDRETQYF.

The chain couples TRBV7-2 to TRBJ2-5; TCRdb's D call, TRBD1, is unchecked because there is no DNA. Germline CDR1 reads SGHTA; CDR2 reads FQGNSA. The CDR3 spans 14 residues. CDR3 region: CASSKDRGRETQYF.